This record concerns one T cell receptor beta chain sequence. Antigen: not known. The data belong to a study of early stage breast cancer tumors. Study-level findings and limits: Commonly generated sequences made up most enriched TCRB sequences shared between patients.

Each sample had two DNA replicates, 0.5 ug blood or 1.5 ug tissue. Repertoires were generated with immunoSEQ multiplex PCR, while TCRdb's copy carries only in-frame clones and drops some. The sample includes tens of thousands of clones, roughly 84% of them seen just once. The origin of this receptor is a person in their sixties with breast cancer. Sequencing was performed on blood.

The CDR3 loop reads CASSLGGSHEQYF. CDR3 coding DNA: TGTGCCAGCAGCTTAGGGGGGAGTCACGAGCAGTACTTC. The chain recombines TRBV11-3 with TRBJ2-7; D may be TRBD1 or TRBD2 (5 bases each). V lost 1 base, J lost 5 bases, and 9 bases lay in between. The CDR3 loop spans 13 amino acids. Germline V CDR1 and CDR2: SGHNT, YENEEA.